A selection of T cell receptor beta chains follows, all from one sample in a study of follicular helper T cells after annual influenza vaccination. Here immunoSEQ multiplex PCR was the method, and the copy in TCRdb shows in-frame clones only, minus some. The sample lists 9,000 to 13,000 clones, about 83% occurring once. The specimen was CXCR5- memory CD4+ T cells sorted from blood, collected 7 days after influenza vaccination. The receptors here all came from an adult who received the influenza vaccine. Each CDR3 is given with its conserved first and last residue. The D gene is left open where the match is weak. Clone size is shown for a subset of rows, as once, few, many or a class of expanded clone.

V: TRBV30; size: -; D: -; J: TRBJ2-1; DNA: TGTGCCTGGAGTGTACGGGGCGGTTACAATGAGCAGTTCTTC; CDR3: CAWSVRGGYNEQFF
V: TRBV11-2; size: -; D: TRBD2; J: TRBJ2-3; DNA: TGTGCCAGCAGCGGGGGGGGAGGTAGCGCCCGCACAGATACGCAGTATTTT; CDR3: CASSGGGGSARTDTQYF
V: TRBV7-9; size: -; D: TRBD1; J: TRBJ1-2; DNA: TGTGCCAGCAGCCGCCGGGACAGCTTCTATGGCTACACCTTC; CDR3: CASSRRDSFYGYTF
V: TRBV5-1; size: -; D: -; J: TRBJ2-5; DNA: TGCGCCAGCAGCTCCAATGGAGAGACCCAGTACTTC; CDR3: CASSSNGETQYF
V: TRBV7-6; size: -; D: -; J: TRBJ2-3; DNA: TGTGCCAGCAGCTTGAGCCCCGGGGGAGCACAGAATACGCAGTATTTT; CDR3: CASSLSPGGAQNTQYF
V: TRBV2; size: -; D: -; J: TRBJ1-3; DNA: TGTGCCACCCGAATGGTGGCGGAGAAAGAGGGGGGAAACACCATATATTTT; CDR3: CATRMVAEKEGGNTIYF
V: TRBV18; size: -; D: -; J: TRBJ2-3; DNA: TGTGCCAGCTCACCCGCCGGGGCCCTGGCGGGCTCGTCTAGCACAGATACGCAGTATTTT; CDR3: CASSPAGALAGSSSTDTQYF
V: TRBV2; size: few; D: -; J: TRBJ2-7; DNA: TGTGCCAGCAGTGACCGGGGTGAGCAGTACTTC; CDR3: CASSDRGEQYF
V: TRBV28; size: -; D: -; J: TRBJ2-7; DNA: TGTGCCACCCACTCCCCGGGGGTCTACGAGCAGTACTTC; CDR3: CATHSPGVYEQYF
V: TRBV6-1; size: -; D: -; J: TRBJ1-2; DNA: TGTGCCAGCAGTCCTCAGAGCTATGGCTACACCTTC; CDR3: CASSPQSYGYTF
V: TRBV6-1; size: -; D: -; J: TRBJ1-2; DNA: TGTGCCTTTAGGTCCAGGGGCATGAACTATGGCTACACCTTC; CDR3: CAFRSRGMNYGYTF
V: TRBV4-1; size: few; D: TRBD1; J: TRBJ1-4; DNA: TGCGCCAGCAGCCCTGAACCGGGACAGGGACCCGCGAATGAAAAACTGTTTTTT; CDR3: CASSPEPGQGPANEKLFF
V: TRBV4-2; size: -; D: -; J: TRBJ1-1; DNA: TGTGCCAGCAGCCGATACAGCACGGGCACTGAAGCTTTCTTT; CDR3: CASSRYSTGTEAFF
V: TRBV7-9; size: -; D: TRBD1; J: TRBJ2-3; DNA: TGTGCCAGCAGCGGACAGGCAGTTGGAGGAGATACGCAGTATTTT; CDR3: CASSGQAVGGDTQYF
V: TRBV28; size: -; D: -; J: TRBJ1-1; DNA: TGTGCCAGTAATCAACAGGGTTCAATAGCTTTCTTT; CDR3: CASNQQGSIAFF
V: TRBV29-1; size: -; D: TRBD2; J: TRBJ2-3; DNA: TGCAGCGTGGTCACTAGCGGGGGGCCAACAGATACGCAGTATTTT; CDR3: CSVVTSGGPTDTQYF
V: TRBV5-1; size: -; D: -; J: TRBJ2-3; DNA: TGCGCCAGCAGCTGGGGGGACAGCACAGATACGCAGTATTTT; CDR3: CASSWGDSTDTQYF
V: TRBV27; size: -; D: TRBD2; J: TRBJ2-5; DNA: TGTGCCAGCAGACCAAAAACCGGGACTAGCGGGAGTGGGACCCAGTACTTC; CDR3: CASRPKTGTSGSGTQYF
V: TRBV28; size: -; D: TRBD2; J: TRBJ2-7; DNA: TGTGCCAGCAGTTCTATAAGAGAGCGGGAGACCCTTCTAGGGCAGTACTTC; CDR3: CASSSIRERETLLGQYF
V: TRBV15; size: once; D: -; J: TRBJ2-7; DNA: TGTGCCACCTCTCTAGCGTTTAGCTCCTACGAGCAGTACTTC; CDR3: CATSLAFSSYEQYF
V: TRBV2; size: few; D: -; J: TRBJ2-7; DNA: TGTGCCAGCAGCTCCCGCCTCAGCTACGAGCAGTACTTC; CDR3: CASSSRLSYEQYF
V: TRBV19; size: -; D: -; J: TRBJ2-5; DNA: TGTGCCAGTAGTGGGACGGCAAACCAAGAGACCCAGTACTTC; CDR3: CASSGTANQETQYF
V: TRBV28; size: -; D: -; J: TRBJ2-2; DNA: TGTGCCAGCCAGGATCTGTGGACCGGGGAGCTGTTTTTT; CDR3: CASQDLWTGELFF
V: TRBV5-1; size: -; D: -; J: TRBJ2-5; DNA: TGCGCCAGCAGCCCTGGCCGGGTACAAGAGACCCAGTACTTC; CDR3: CASSPGRVQETQYF
V: TRBV1; size: -; D: -; J: TRBJ2-2; DNA: TGCACCAGGACTAGCGGGGTTAACACCGGGGAGCTGTTTTTT; CDR3: CTRTSGVNTGELFF
V: TRBV29-1; size: -; D: -; J: TRBJ1-4; DNA: TGCAGCGCCGGGGACGGCCGCTGGGGGGGAAAACTGTTTTTT; CDR3: CSAGDGRWGGKLFF
V: TRBV6-6; size: -; D: -; J: TRBJ2-5; DNA: TGTGCCAGCAGGCGGGACACGACAGAGACCCAGTACTTC; CDR3: CASRRDTTETQYF
V: TRBV9; size: -; D: -; J: TRBJ2-5; DNA: TGTGCCAGCAGCGTAGGGGGGACTCATGAGACCCAGTACTTC; CDR3: CASSVGGTHETQYF
V: TRBV28; size: -; D: -; J: TRBJ1-1; DNA: TGTGCCAGCAGATACCAGACCCCTGGGACTGAAGCTTTCTTT; CDR3: CASRYQTPGTEAFF
V: TRBV6-5; size: -; D: -; J: TRBJ1-3; DNA: TGTGCCAGCAGTTACGGAGGCAGCCACTCTGGAAACACCATATATTTT; CDR3: CASSYGGSHSGNTIYF
V: TRBV6-1; size: few; D: TRBD1; J: TRBJ1-1; DNA: TGTGCCAGCAGTGAACACAGGGGGACTGAAGCTTTCTTT; CDR3: CASSEHRGTEAFF
V: TRBV4-1; size: few; D: TRBD1; J: TRBJ1-6; DNA: TGCGCCAGCAGCCAAGATAAGGACAGGGACCGCCCTTCACCCCTCCACTTT; CDR3: CASSQDKDRDRPSPLHF
V: TRBV9; size: -; D: -; J: TRBJ1-1; DNA: TGTGCCAGCAGCGTCTCGGGAGACACTGAAGCTTTCTTT; CDR3: CASSVSGDTEAFF
V: TRBV7-8; size: once; D: TRBD2; J: TRBJ2-7; DNA: TGTGCCAGTGGCGGGAGGGAGGCCTCCTACGAGCAGTACTTC; CDR3: CASGGREASYEQYF
V: TRBV6-1; size: -; D: -; J: TRBJ2-5; DNA: TGTGCCAGCAAGATTCAAGAGACCCAGTACTTC; CDR3: CASKIQETQYF